The present entry profiles one T cell receptor (beta chain) with its context. Assay used: immunoSEQ multiplex PCR; TCRdb lists only in-frame clones, some missing. Of around 330,000 clones detected, roughly 85% appear once; the ten largest clones hold 1.5% to 2%. The entry originates in a study of blood T cell repertoires in COVID-19. V was shortened by 1 base and J by 0 bases, with 12 bases between the two germline ends. The CDR3 is made up of 16 amino acids. Germline loops: CDR1 LNHDA, CDR2 SQIVND (reference sequence). Sequencing used PBMCs or T cells enriched from blood (not recorded which). The receptor's source is a woman aged 25 to 39 who had been exposed to COVID-19. V is TRBV19 and J is TRBJ1-1; tentative D call: TRBD1 (6 bases). In DNA, the CDR3 is TGTGCCAGTAGTATAGGGACAGAAGCGTTGAACACTGAAGCTTTCTTT. Protein product: CASSIGTEALNTEAFF.